Presented here are 9 T cell receptor beta chains from one specimen sequenced in a study of shared clonotypes between healthy human individuals. Naive CD8 cells, CD45RO-negative and positively selected for CCR7, excluded terminally differentiated effector memory CD45RA+ cells. Profiled with immunoSEQ multiplex PCR; TCRdb holds only in-frame clones, not every one. The sample has some 1,900,000 clones, about 95% seen once. The sequencing sample was made of naive CD8+ T cells sorted from blood. Receptors were obtained from a man aged 18 to 30 in good health.

The chain is built from TRBV13 and TRBJ1-6; 7 bases are a match to TRBD1. Per germline, CDR1 PRHDT and CDR2 FYEKMQ (reference sequence). Trimming took 5 bases from V and 7 from J; bases not matched to a gene: 14. CDR3 length equals 17 residues. This CDR3 reads CASSLRGTALGNSPLHF. DNA for the CDR3: TGTGCCAGCAGCCTTAGGGGGACAGCACTAGGGAATTCACCCCTCCACTTT. The whole variable domain, filled in from reference TRBV13 and TRBJ1-6, reads AAGVIQSPRHLIKEKRETATLKCYPIPRHDTVYWYQQGPGQDPQFLISFYEKMQSDKGSIPDRFSAQQFSDYHSELNMSSLELGDSALYFCASSLRGTALGNSPLHFGNGTRLTVT.

The chain couples TRBV4-2 to TRBJ2-5; 7 bases fit TRBD1. The germline CDR1 and CDR2 sequences are LGHNA and YNFKEQ. The V gene end was trimmed by 5 bases and the J gene end by 0 bases; junction bases not matched to a gene: 9. CDR3 length: 16 amino acids. This CDR3 reads CASSAPGQSDQETQYF. In nucleotides, the CDR3 is TGTGCCAGCAGCGCTCCGGGACAGTCCGACCAAGAGACCCAGTACTTC.

The chain combines TRBV2 with TRBJ2-2, with a tentative D call TRBD1 (6 bases). V lost 3 bases to trimming and J lost 1 base, with 9 bases between them. CDR1 is SNHLY and CDR2 is FYNNEI in the germline V gene. This CDR3 is 15 amino acids long. In DNA, the CDR3 is TGTGCCAGCAGTGATAGGGGGAAGAACACCGGGGAGCTGTTTTTT. Protein product: CASSDRGKNTGELFF.

The chain employs TRBV4-1 and TRBJ1-6; D might be TRBD1 (6 bases). The V and J ends lost 0 bases and 10 bases respectively, with 10 bases between them. Germline V lookup: CDR1 MGHRA, CDR2 YSYEKL. CDR3 length equals 14 residues. The CDR3 here is CASSQEDSQSPLHF. In nucleotides, the CDR3 is TGCGCCAGCAGCCAAGAGGACAGTCAATCACCCCTCCACTTT.

The chain employs TRBV2 and TRBJ2-7; D not certain. Germline lookup yields CDR1 SNHLY and CDR2 FYNNEI. Trimming cost V 0 bases and J 5 bases, with 17 bases left between them. This CDR3 region has 16 residues. The CDR3 DNA reads TGTGCCAGCAGTGAAGCGCTGGACCTGCTGGCCCACGAGCAGTACTTC. This codes for CASSEALDLLAHEQYF.

The gene calls are TRBV27 and TRBJ1-1; D is unclear. This CDR3 is built from 15 residues. The germline V gene encodes CDR1 MNHEY and CDR2 SMNVEV (reference sequence). V was trimmed by 4 bases and J by 0 bases, leaving 12 bases between them. The CDR3 here is CASSSTIGMNTEAFF. The CDR3 DNA is TGTGCCAGCAGTTCTACAATAGGAATGAACACTGAAGCTTTCTTT.

The chain uses TRBV19 and TRBJ1-1; unclear D gene. V was trimmed by 6 bases and J by 4 bases, leaving 9 bases between them. Germline CDR1 is LNHDA and CDR2 is SQIVND (reference sequence). CDR3 size: 12 residues. The CDR3: CASSPGSTEAFF. The CDR3 nucleotides are TGTGCCAGTAGCCCCGGCAGCACTGAAGCTTTCTTT.

The genes are TRBV29-1 and TRBJ2-3; 12 nucleotides line up with TRBD2. Germline assignment: CDR1 SQVTM and CDR2 ANQGSEA. J lost 14 bases, V lost 5 bases, and 11 bases had no gene match. The CDR3 is made up of 13 amino acids. This CDR3 reads CSVLGTSGPFTYF. CDR3 bases: TGCAGCGTTTTGGGGACTAGCGGGCCTTTTACGTATTTT.

V usage is TRBV5-4 and J usage is TRBJ2-7, with 10 bases lining up with TRBD1. The CDR3 is 14 amino acids. Germline trimming cut 3 bases from V and 5 bases from J; bases unmatched to any gene: 5. Germline assignment: CDR1 SGHNT and CDR2 YYREEE (reference sequence). The CDR3 sequence: CASSSTGGDDEQYF. The CDR3 region has the DNA TGTGCCAGCAGCTCGACAGGGGGCGACGACGAGCAGTACTTC.